This T cell receptor (beta chain) was documented in a study of shared clonotypes between healthy human individuals. Study overall: Per donor, three plates held CD4 naive cells, three held CD4 memory, two held CD8 naive and one held CD8 memory. Study-wide findings and caveats: Among the subsets, naive ones generally showed larger estimated richness than memory ones.

Naive CD8 cells comprised CD45RO-negative, CCR7-positively selected cells, excluding terminally differentiated effector memory CD45RA+ cells. Clones were read by immunoSEQ multiplex PCR, and TCRdb kept only the in-frame ones, dropping some. The sample holds about 1.9 million clones, over 85% seen once. Turning to this clone: The antigen is unknown.

The CDR3 is made up of 14 amino acids. CDR1 and CDR2 from the germline V gene are MNHEY and SMNVEV (reference sequence). Trimming took 10 bases from V and 1 from J; bases not matched to a gene: 5. The specimen sequenced was naive CD8+ T cells from PBMCs. This receptor was identified in a man between 18 and 29 years old in good health. Some clones in this sample may be carry-over from other donors' samples. The chain links TRBV27 to TRBJ1-2; 11 positions agree with TRBD1. CDR3 sequence (DNA): TGTGCCACCTTTGGGACAGGGGGTAACTATGGCTACACCTTC. Translating it yields CATFGTGGNYGYTF.